A single sample gave rise to the 26 T cell receptor beta chains below, sequenced in a study of graft-versus-host responses after intestinal transplantation. These receptors lack a known antigen. TCRdb's copy holds only in-frame clones and misses some; the assay was immunoSEQ multiplex PCR. The sample lists around 97,000 clones, 91% occurring once. This specimen was unstimulated CD4+ T cells sorted from spleen or lymph node cells, taken before transplant. The receptor set was obtained from a human donor who was the organ donor for an intestinal transplant.

The gene calls are TRBV7-6 and TRBJ1-1; D perhaps matches TRBD1 (5 bases). Germline loops: CDR1 SGHVS, CDR2 FNYEAQ. Trimming left V 6 bases short and J 3 bases short, with 17 bases between. The CDR3 has 15 amino acids. CDR3 coding DNA: TGTGCCAGCAGTCGGACACCTGACGGATACACTGAAGCTTTCTTT. It is translated as CASSRTPDGYTEAFF.

The CDR3 is CASSRRQGRDGYTF. CDR3 sequence (DNA): TGTGCCAGCAGTAGAAGACAGGGACGAGATGGCTACACCTTC. This chain connects TRBV6-5 to TRBJ1-2; 7 nucleotides line up with TRBD1. There are 14 residues in the CDR3. CDR1 MNHEY and CDR2 SVGAGI come from the germline V gene. Trimming removed 5 bases from V and 6 bases from J; junction bases left unmatched: 9.

The rearrangement links TRBV27 to TRBJ2-5, with TRBD1 matching 7 bases. The J call is in doubt because the DNA end fits TRBJ2-7 better. There are 14 residues in the CDR3. Germline CDR1 reads MNHEY; CDR2 reads SMNVEV (reference sequence). For the CDR3, the DNA is TGTGCCAGCAGTCCACAGGGGCCTCCATACGAGCAGTACTTC. Translation gives CASSPQGPPYEQYF.

The chain links TRBV27 to TRBJ2-7, with 9 bases identical to TRBD1. The V and J ends lost 2 bases and 8 bases, in that order; junction bases with no gene match: 4. The CDR3 runs 13 residues. Germline assignment: CDR1 MNHEY and CDR2 SMNVEV (reference sequence). The CDR3 DNA sequence: TGTGCCAGCAGTTTAGGGACAGGGTCCAAGCAGTACTTC. This encodes CASSLGTGSKQYF.

CDR3 sequence (DNA): TGTGCCAGCAGCTTTAGACAGGGTATGAACACTGAAGCTTTCTTT. Residues: CASSFRQGMNTEAFF. V and J are TRBV7-2 and TRBJ1-1, with 7 bases that match TRBD1. The V and J ends lost 3 bases and 0 bases, in that order; junction bases with no gene match: 4. This CDR3 comprises 15 residues. From germline, CDR1 is SGHTA and CDR2 FQGNSA.

The chain couples TRBV5-4 to TRBJ1-1, with 11 bases lining up with TRBD1. Per germline, CDR1 SGHNT and CDR2 YYREEE (reference sequence). J was trimmed by 5 bases and V by 4 bases; bases with no gene match: 10. The CDR3 runs 16 residues. The CDR3 region has the DNA TGTGCCAGCAGCCCCACCCCGGACAGGGGGCGGACTGAAGCTTTCTTT. Encoded protein: CASSPTPDRGRTEAFF.

The chain is built from TRBV5-1 and TRBJ1-1, with D perhaps TRBD1 (5 bases). Looked up from germline, CDR1 is SGHRS and CDR2 is YFSETQ. The CDR3 extends over 15 amino acids. Trimming stripped 0 bases from V and 3 bases from J, with 12 bases between. The CDR3 is CASSLAPGWDTEAFF. In DNA form, the CDR3 reads TGCGCCAGCAGCTTGGCTCCAGGGTGGGACACTGAAGCTTTCTTT. Full variable domain (missing parts from reference TRBV5-1 and TRBJ1-1): KAGVTQTPRYLIKTRGQQVTLSCSPISGHRSVSWYQQTPGQGLQFLFEYFSETQRNKGNFPGRFSGRQFSNSRSEMNVSTLELGDSALYLCASSLAPGWDTEAFFGQGTRLTVV.

This chain joins TRBV5-1 and TRBJ2-5; the D is unclear. Germline CDR1 and CDR2: SGHRS and YFSETQ. This CDR3 has 15 residues. With 4 bases removed from V and 2 bases from J, the gap between germline ends came to 15 bases. For the CDR3, the DNA is TGCGCCAGCAGCCCCCTCCTCCCAGGACAAGAGACCCAGTACTTC. It translates to CASSPLLPGQETQYF.

The genes are TRBV5-1 and TRBJ2-3; D is unresolved. CDR1 SGHRS and CDR2 YFSETQ come from the germline V gene. V lost 1 base to trimming and J lost 5 bases, with 5 bases between them. This CDR3 is built from 12 residues. This CDR3 reads CASSLHGDTQYF. CDR3 sequence (DNA): TGCGCCAGCAGCTTGCACGGAGATACGCAGTATTTT.

The chain has TRBV2 and TRBJ2-2; D is ambiguous. The ends were cut back, 3 bases at V and 7 bases at J, with 12 bases in the middle. The CDR3 spans 14 residues. CDR1 and CDR2 from the germline V gene are SNHLY and FYNNEI. The DNA of the CDR3 is TGTGCCAGCAGTGAGGCCAGGCAGGTCGGGGAGCTGTTTTTT. Residues: CASSEARQVGELFF.

The rearrangement links TRBV7-6 to TRBJ2-7; 8 bases match TRBD2. Germline V gives CDR1 SGHVS, CDR2 FNYEAQ. This CDR3 contains 16 residues. V lost 5 bases, J lost 0 bases, and 9 bases stayed unmatched. CDR3 in DNA: TGTGCCAGCAGCCAACCAGCGGGGGCCCCCTCCTACGAGCAGTACTTC. It codes for CASSQPAGAPSYEQYF.

This rearrangement joins TRBV25-1 to TRBJ2-1; tentative D call: TRBD2 (5 bases). V lost 3 bases, J lost 5 bases, and 11 bases lay in between. Germline V gives CDR1 MGHDK, CDR2 SYGVNS. CDR3 length equals 14 residues. CDR3 sequence: CASSDRTPNNEQFF. In DNA form, the CDR3 reads TGTGCCAGCAGTGACCGGACTCCGAACAATGAGCAGTTCTTC.

This clone was seen only once. The rearrangement links TRBV27 to TRBJ2-1; D is possibly TRBD2 (5 bases). The V end was cut by 1 base, the J end by 5 bases, with 15 bases between. The CDR3 consists of 16 residues. The germline V gene encodes CDR1 MNHEY and CDR2 SMNVEV (reference sequence). This chain's CDR3 is CASSLWSGGRNNEQFF. In DNA, the CDR3 is TGTGCCAGCAGTTTATGGAGCGGCGGCAGGAACAATGAGCAGTTCTTC.

This rearrangement joins TRBV28 to TRBJ2-5, with 7 bases matching TRBD1. CDR1 is MDHEN, CDR2 SYDVKM, per germline. V lost 3 bases, J lost 7 bases, and 11 bases stayed unmatched. The CDR3 spans 15 residues. CDR3 bases: TGTGCCAGCAGTTTGTTAGGGGGCCCGGCCGGGACCCAGTACTTC. Protein: CASSLLGGPAGTQYF. Based on the CDR3 plus reference TRBV28 and TRBJ2-5, the full variable domain is DVKVTQSSRYLVKRTGEKVFLECVQDMDHENMFWYRQDPGLGLRLIYFSYDVKMKEKGDIPEGYSVSREKKERFSLILESASTNQTSMYLCASSLLGGPAGTQYFGPGTRLLVL.

The chain carries TRBV19 and TRBJ2-7, with a possible D match to TRBD1 (6 bases). Per germline, CDR1 LNHDA and CDR2 SQIVND (reference sequence). Trimming pared 2 bases from V and 4 bases from J, leaving 18 bases between. The CDR3 totals 16 residues. The CDR3 sequence: CASSILRGQGVYEQYF. DNA for the CDR3: TGTGCCAGTAGTATACTTCGGGGACAAGGGGTTTACGAGCAGTACTTC.

The genes are TRBV11-2 and TRBJ2-1, with TRBD1 matching 9 bases. The CDR3 has 14 amino acids. Germline V gives CDR1 SGHAT, CDR2 FQNNGV. V gave up 5 bases and J gave up 7 bases; unmatched junction bases: 6. The CDR3 coding sequence is TGTGCCAGCAGCCCAGGGGACAGGGCAAATGAGCAGTTCTTC. Translated, it gives CASSPGDRANEQFF.

The rearrangement joins TRBV28 to TRBJ1-3; possible D gene TRBD1, 5 bases. The V gene lost 6 bases and the J gene lost 0 bases, with 21 bases spanning the gap. CDR3 size: 18 residues. The V gene's germline CDR1 is MDHEN and CDR2 SYDVKM. As DNA, the CDR3 is TGTGCCAGCAGGCACCGTTCGACAGACACATACTCTGGAAACACCATATATTTT. Amino acids: CASRHRSTDTYSGNTIYF.

The J gene is TRBJ2-7, the V gene TRBV5-1; 15 nucleotides line up with TRBD2. With 4 bases clipped from V and 4 bases from J, the junction kept 3 bases outside the gene matches. CDR1 and CDR2 from the germline V gene are SGHRS and YFSETQ. The CDR3 runs to 15 residues. The CDR3 DNA sequence: TGCGCCAGCAGCATAGGGACTAGCGGGGGGTACGAGCAGTACTTC. This translates into CASSIGTSGGYEQYF.

This rearrangement joins TRBV7-2 to TRBJ2-7; 13 bases line up with TRBD2. Germline loops: CDR1 SGHTA, CDR2 FQGNSA. Unmatched junction bases numbered 7, after V lost 5 bases and J lost 9 bases. This CDR3 comprises 14 residues. The CDR3, as DNA: TGTGCCAGCAGCCGAGGGACTAGCGGGGCCGTGCAGTACTTC. Translating it yields CASSRGTSGAVQYF.

This rearrangement joins TRBV6-1 to TRBJ2-1; the D gene is possibly TRBD1 (5 bases). V was pared by 6 bases and J by 4 bases, with 10 bases between. The CDR3 has 13 residues. Germline V gene sequence: CDR1 MNHNS, CDR2 SASEGT. The CDR3 reads CASRTRAYNEQFF. As DNA, the CDR3 is TGTGCCAGCAGGACCAGGGCGTACAATGAGCAGTTCTTC.

This clone was detected only a few times. This chain joins TRBV27 and TRBJ1-5; tentatively, D is TRBD1 (5 bases). This CDR3 region has 15 residues. Germline V gene lookup returns CDR1 MNHEY and CDR2 SMNVEV (reference sequence). Trimming removed 5 bases from V and 3 bases from J, with 14 bases in between. The CDR3 DNA reads as TGTGCCAGCAGTATCAGGGCAGGTAACAATCAGCCCCAGCATTTT. It specifies CASSIRAGNNQPQHF.

The genes are TRBV4-1 and TRBJ1-6; unclear D gene. Germline CDR1 MGHRA, CDR2 YSYEKL. The V and J ends lost 0 bases and 4 bases respectively, with 13 bases between them. The CDR3 consists of 17 residues. The CDR3 nucleotides read TGCGCCAGCAGCCAAGAAGGGAGGGTTCAATATAATTCACCCCTCCACTTT. It codes for CASSQEGRVQYNSPLHF.

This clone has a single count. J is TRBJ1-6 and V is TRBV4-1; 8 nucleotides line up with TRBD1. V lost 0 bases and J lost 8; bases outside the gene matches: 12. The CDR3 contains 18 residues. Germline CDR1 and CDR2: MGHRA and YSYEKL. CDR3 sequence (DNA): TGCGCCAGCAGCCAAGATCCATGGGGACAGGCTACTCATTCACCCCTCCACTTT. Its translation is CASSQDPWGQATHSPLHF.

This clone was seen only once. The chain joins TRBV19 to TRBJ1-5; no reliable D call. V dropped 7 bases and J dropped 5 bases, with 21 bases sitting between them. There are 16 residues in the CDR3. Germline CDR1 and CDR2: LNHDA and SQIVND (reference sequence). CDR3: CASKRVEGPVHQPQHF. In nucleotides, the CDR3 is TGTGCCAGTAAAAGGGTGGAGGGTCCGGTTCATCAGCCCCAGCATTTT.

The V call is TRBV10-3, the J call TRBJ1-4; TRBD1 is a possible D gene (6 bases). The V gene's germline CDR1 is ENHRY and CDR2 SYGVKD. Trimming removed 11 bases at V and 7 bases at J, with 20 bases between. The CDR3 loop spans 14 amino acids. CDR3 sequence (DNA): TGTGCCTCAACCCGGGACACCCAAGGTGAAAAACTGTTTTTT. As protein: CASTRDTQGEKLFF.

V and J are TRBV9 and TRBJ2-3, with 8 bases matching TRBD2. This CDR3 is 16 amino acids long. V shed 0 bases, J shed 5 bases, and the junction held 8 bases outside the gene matches. Per germline, CDR1 SGDLS and CDR2 YYNGEE. The CDR3 region has the DNA TGTGCCAGCAGCGTAGGGGTAGCGGGGAATGGAGATACGCAGTATTTT. Residues: CASSVGVAGNGDTQYF.